This TCR beta chain was obtained from a study of shared clonotypes between healthy human individuals. Deep was the level used in running the assay. Unsorted PBMCs provided DNA that was sequenced on ten immunoSEQ deep assay plates. The authors' processing: ImmunoSEQ only sent back junction sequences with no quality scores, so filtering was done differently. Method: immunoSEQ multiplex PCR; TCRdb's copy keeps in-frame clones and lacks some. The V and J calls and clone size come from that table; D and trimming were worked out from the DNA. Among about 490,000 clones listed, approximately 84% were seen once. General study results and limits: Among donors, sharing of clonotypes was expected to be affected by sequencing depth.

Between the trimmed V and J ends, which lost 5 bases and 4 bases, there was a span of 17 bases. Looked up from germline, CDR1 is SGHAT and CDR2 is FQNNGV. The CDR3 sequence is 15 residues long. Points on this clone: What it binds is not known.

Sequencing was performed on PBMCs. The chain combines TRBV11-2 with TRBJ1-2; weak D call: TRBD1 (6 bases). The clonotype was recovered from a woman between 40 and 50 years old in good health. Some clones in this sample may be carry-over from other donors' samples. The CDR3 protein is CASSQVRGGIYGYTF. As DNA, the CDR3 is TGTGCCAGCAGCCAAGTTAGGGGGGGCATCTATGGCTACACCTTC.